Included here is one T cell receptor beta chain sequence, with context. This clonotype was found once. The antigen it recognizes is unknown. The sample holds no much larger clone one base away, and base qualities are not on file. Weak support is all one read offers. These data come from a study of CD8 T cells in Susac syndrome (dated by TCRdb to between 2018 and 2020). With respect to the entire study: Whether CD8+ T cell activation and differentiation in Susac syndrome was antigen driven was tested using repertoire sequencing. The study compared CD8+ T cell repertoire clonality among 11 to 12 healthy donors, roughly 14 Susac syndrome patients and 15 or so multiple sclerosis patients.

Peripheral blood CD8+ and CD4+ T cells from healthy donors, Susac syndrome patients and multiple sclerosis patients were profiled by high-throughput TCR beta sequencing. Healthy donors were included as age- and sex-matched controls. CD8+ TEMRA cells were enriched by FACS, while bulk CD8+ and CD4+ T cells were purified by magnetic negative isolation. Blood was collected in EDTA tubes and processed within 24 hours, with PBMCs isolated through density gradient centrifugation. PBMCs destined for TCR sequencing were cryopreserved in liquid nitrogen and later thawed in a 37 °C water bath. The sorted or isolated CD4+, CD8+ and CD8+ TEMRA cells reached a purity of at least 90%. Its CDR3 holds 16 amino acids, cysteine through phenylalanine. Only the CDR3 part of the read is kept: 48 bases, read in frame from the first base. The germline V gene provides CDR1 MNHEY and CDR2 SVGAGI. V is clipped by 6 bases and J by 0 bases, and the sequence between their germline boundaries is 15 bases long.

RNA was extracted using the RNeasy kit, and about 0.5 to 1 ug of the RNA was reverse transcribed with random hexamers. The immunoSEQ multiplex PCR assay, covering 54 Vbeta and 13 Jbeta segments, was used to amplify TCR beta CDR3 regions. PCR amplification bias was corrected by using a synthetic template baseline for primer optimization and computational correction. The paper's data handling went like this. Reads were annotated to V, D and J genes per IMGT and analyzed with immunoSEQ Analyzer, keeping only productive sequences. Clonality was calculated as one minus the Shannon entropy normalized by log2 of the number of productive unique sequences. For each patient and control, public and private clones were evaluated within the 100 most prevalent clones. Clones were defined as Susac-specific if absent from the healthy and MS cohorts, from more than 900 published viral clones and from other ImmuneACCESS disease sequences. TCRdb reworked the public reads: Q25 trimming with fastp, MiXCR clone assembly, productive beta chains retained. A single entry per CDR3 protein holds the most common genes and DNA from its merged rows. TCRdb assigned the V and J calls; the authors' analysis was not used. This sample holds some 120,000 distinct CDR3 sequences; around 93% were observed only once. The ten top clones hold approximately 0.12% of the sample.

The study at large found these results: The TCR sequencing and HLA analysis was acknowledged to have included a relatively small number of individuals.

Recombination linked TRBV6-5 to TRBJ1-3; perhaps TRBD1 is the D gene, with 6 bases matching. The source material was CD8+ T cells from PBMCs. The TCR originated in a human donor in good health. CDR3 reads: CASSLTGTYSGNTIYF. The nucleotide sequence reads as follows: TGTGCCAGCAGCTTAACAGGGACCTACTCTGGAAACACCATATATTTT.